This T cell receptor (beta chain) emerged from a study of CD8 T cells in ankylosing spondylitis. This clonotype has only a few counts. Antigen: not known. General study findings and limits: One TCR beta motif, made up of under ten highly homologous variants, appeared characteristic of ankylosing spondylitis blood.

Per the germline V gene, CDR1 is SGHRS and CDR2 is YFSETQ. The germline V and J ends were trimmed by 2 bases and 5 bases, with 11 bases remaining between them. The CDR3 contains 14 residues. MiXCR, applied by TCRdb to the 5' RACE reads, yields one record per CDR3 protein. Of under 150,000 distinct CDR3 sequences in the sample, approximately 15% were seen once. The origin of this receptor is a female donor with ankylosing spondylitis or in good health (not recorded which). The chain uses TRBV5-1 and TRBJ1-5; no clear D. The sample taken for sequencing was blood, either unsorted or a sorted T cell fraction (not recorded which). The CDR3 region has the DNA TGCGCCAGCAGCTTAAGATCTGGGGATCAGCCCCAGCATTTT. This gives the protein CASSLRSGDQPQHF.